Below, one TCR beta chain is given with its context. The sample originates from a study of blood T cell repertoires in COVID-19. Study as a whole: T cells, B-cell-depleted T cells, or PBMCs supplied cDNA or gDNA.

CDR3 length: 14 residues. Trimming cost V 6 bases and J 4 bases; bases outside gene matches: 9. CDR1 MNHEY and CDR2 SMNVEV come from the germline V gene (reference sequence). Assay used: immunoSEQ multiplex PCR; TCRdb lists only in-frame clones, some missing. Among about 160,000 clones listed, more than 70% were seen once. This receptor was taken from a man in his fifties or sixties with acute or convalescent COVID-19. The rearrangement links TRBV27 to TRBJ2-7, with 7 positions matching TRBD2. The source material was peripheral blood. In nucleotides, the CDR3 is TGTGCCAGCAGCTCGTATGGCGGGAGATACGAGCAGTACTTC. Translation: CASSSYGGRYEQYF.